The 2 T cell receptor beta chains below all came from one sample that was sequenced in a study of somatic mutations in cytotoxic T cells in rheumatoid arthritis. Sequencing used immunoSEQ multiplex PCR; TCRdb keeps in-frame clones, though not all of them. Of more than 20,000 clones in the sample, 82% were seen once. The sample taken for sequencing was CD8+ T cells sorted from blood. The receptor set was obtained from a middle-aged man in good health.

By its share, this clone is medium-sized. The chain recombines TRBV13 with TRBJ2-1, with 9 nucleotides matching TRBD2. V lost 5 bases and J lost 6; bases outside the gene matches: 11. This CDR3 spans 16 amino acids. Per germline, CDR1 PRHDT and CDR2 FYEKMQ (reference sequence). As DNA, the CDR3 is TGTGCCAGCAGCCTCTTCGCGGGAGGGCCAGTCAATGAGCAGTTCTTC. Protein sequence: CASSLFAGGPVNEQFF.

The chain employs TRBV21-1 and TRBJ1-5; the table calls TRBD1, which could not be checked here. TRBV21-1 is a pseudogene locus. The CDR3 runs to 14 residues. The CDR3 protein is CASSRQGIHQPQHF. In DNA, the CDR3 is TGTGCCAGCAGCAGACAGGGTATCCATCAGCCCCAGCATTTT.